Listed below are T cell receptor beta chains from one sample, sequenced in a study of CD8 T cells in ankylosing spondylitis. TCRdb passed the 5' RACE reads through MiXCR, listing each CDR3 protein once. The sample consists of 250,000 to 350,000 distinct CDR3 sequences, 15% to 20% of them appearing once. The source material was blood, either unsorted or a sorted T cell fraction (not recorded which). These receptors originate from a male donor with ankylosing spondylitis or in good health (not recorded which). Each CDR3 is given with its conserved first and last residue.

>TRBV15
CATSREYPGTLGEKLFF
>TRBV20-1
CSARDLAGGPNIQYF
>TRBV12-3/TRBV12-4
CASRNTAGYTF
>TRBV6-1
CASSPRLAGTPDTQYF
>TRBV29-1
CSVEAGGNTGELFF
>TRBV5-1
CASSLDGTGGTEAFF
>TRBV12-3/TRBV12-4
CASTPWGTGAQETQYF
>TRBV7-8
CASSQLTGELFF
>TRBV9
CASSVSNSPLHF
>TRBV6-6
CASSQTELYGYTF
>TRBV20-1
CSARPTGEGGQFF
>TRBV9
CASSVGGGRGTEAFF
>TRBV9
CASSVGSSPSSYNSPLHF
>TRBV7-7
CASSPQGWGGELFF
>TRBV15
CATSRDQGGHTDTQYF
>TRBV3-1
CASSTRQGSGYTF
>TRBV7-3
CASSSRPGLDTGELFF
>TRBV9
CASSVETGTTQYF
>TRBV5-1
CASSVSIAREQFF
>TRBV12-3/TRBV12-4
CASSLHQNTGELFF
>TRBV7-2
CASSLDRPGVGTQYF
>TRBV24-1
CATSDSLLAGGGDTQYF
>TRBV27
CASSPGGWETQYF
>TRBV28
CASSSPASGRGNEQFF
>TRBV12-3/TRBV12-4
CASSGGTSRRETQYF
>TRBV20-1
CSAPGTSGGLDTQYF
>TRBV5-1
CASSGHSSTAQYF
>TRBV12-3/TRBV12-4
CASSSWGGLDSPLHF
>TRBV10-3
CAISVSTDQETQYF
>TRBV20-1
CSARGGGSEAFF
>TRBV3-1
CASSHRVYQETQYF
>TRBV20-1
CSASGDRGLLTDTQYF
>TRBV4-2
CASREYNEQFF
>TRBV3-1
CASSQGVGTGVEKLFF
>TRBV12-3/TRBV12-4
CASSSPPGGLFF
>TRBV12-3/TRBV12-4
CASSLDEKLFF
>TRBV11-1
CASSFGSPRDRVLNEQFF
>TRBV2
CASRTTGGYYGYTF
>TRBV20-1
CSAREWDRGQETQYF
>TRBV5-5
CASSFGQRDQPQHF
>TRBV20-1
CSATPGVANTEAFF
>TRBV27
CASSLRRGGKNIQYF
>TRBV27
CASSLGGDGELFF
>TRBV7-9
CASSVVGTYGTDTQYF
>TRBV28
CASTAGGTDTQYF
>TRBV10-3
CAITPGPGTEAFF
>TRBV12-3/TRBV12-4
CASRLQGGANGYTF
>TRBV4-2
CASRSGQGAVVADTQYF
>TRBV18
CASSPFEWTGPQF
>TRBV5-1
CASSWGDGDSPLHF
>TRBV12-3/TRBV12-4
CASSLGEKETQYF
>TRBV28
CASSPSGRNEQFF
>TRBV5-1
CASSLEGYSYNEQFF
>TRBV7-8
CASSLPDWISGNTIYF
>TRBV20-1
CSAWGQATGYTF